The next 18 T cell receptor beta chains were all read from a single sample in a study of PD-L1 blockade in urothelial cancer. Assay: immunoSEQ multiplex PCR; the TCRdb copy retains only in-frame clones and omits some. The sample includes about 91,000 clones, roughly 83% seen only once; the top ten take approximately 8%. The time point is: peripheral blood 6 weeks after treatment start. Sequenced material: PBMCs, taken around atezolizumab (anti-PD-L1) treatment. All receptors come from a man between 70 and 80 years old with urothelial cancer.

The V and J genes are TRBV7-3 and TRBJ1-1, with TRBD1 matching 10 bases. Germline V lookup: CDR1 SGHTA, CDR2 FQGTGA. Unmatched junction bases numbered 10, after V lost 4 bases and J lost 8 bases. This CDR3 region has 15 residues. CDR3 protein: CASSSNRDRGSEAFF. Here the CDR3 DNA reads TGTGCCAGCAGCTCTAACCGGGACAGGGGCTCAGAAGCTTTCTTT.

This clone was detected a few times. The rearrangement links TRBV5-4 to TRBJ1-2; 7 bases match TRBD1. V was pared by 0 bases and J by 8 bases, with 1 base of the junction left unmatched. The CDR3 covers 12 residues. Germline assignment: CDR1 SGHNT and CDR2 YYREEE (reference sequence). The CDR3 DNA follows: TGTGCCAGCAGCTTGGACAGGGGAGGCTACACCTTC. Protein product: CASSLDRGGYTF.

The V gene is TRBV19, the J gene TRBJ2-7, with a weak D call TRBD1 (5 bases). The CDR3 is made up of 15 amino acids. With 1 base removed from V and 4 bases from J, the gap between germline ends came to 14 bases. The germline gives CDR1 LNHDA, CDR2 SQIVND (reference sequence). The CDR3: CASSIGQSDGYEQYF. The CDR3 DNA reads TGTGCCAGTAGTATAGGACAGTCGGATGGGTACGAGCAGTACTTC.

There are a few counts of this clone. The chain employs TRBV18 and TRBJ1-4; the D gene is possibly TRBD1 (6 bases). Looked up from germline, CDR1 is KGHSH and CDR2 is LQKENI. The ends were cut back, 0 bases at V and 0 bases at J, with 11 bases in the middle. This CDR3 is 17 amino acids long. DNA of the CDR3: TGTGCCAGCTCACCACCGGCACAGGGAGCAACTAATGAAAAACTGTTTTTT. It yields the protein CASSPPAQGATNEKLFF.

The V and J genes are TRBV7-2 and TRBJ2-7; 9 bases fit TRBD2. Germline CDR1 reads SGHTA; CDR2 reads FQGNSA. The CDR3 runs to 16 residues. V gave up 2 bases and J gave up 6 bases; unmatched junction bases: 11. The CDR3 protein is CASSLNPGLALGEQYF. The DNA for the CDR3 is TGTGCCAGCAGCTTAAACCCGGGACTAGCCCTCGGCGAGCAGTACTTC.

The chain couples TRBV15 to TRBJ2-1; 7 positions match TRBD1. J was trimmed by 2 bases and V by 0 bases; bases with no gene match: 4. This CDR3 is built from 16 residues. Germline CDR1 reads LNHNV; CDR2 reads YYDKDF (reference sequence). The CDR3 coding sequence is TGTGCCACCAGCAGAGATTTCGGGACAGCCTACAATGAGCAGTTCTTC. Residues: CATSRDFGTAYNEQFF.

In this sample, this clone turned up a few times. V and J are TRBV18 and TRBJ1-4; D unclear. The CDR3 is made up of 13 amino acids. V gave up 2 bases and J gave up 7 bases, with 8 bases separating them. CDR1 and CDR2 from the germline V gene are KGHSH and LQKENI. In nucleotides, the CDR3 is TGTGCCAGCTCACCAGACATGGCTGAAAAACTGTTTTTT. This translates into CASSPDMAEKLFF.

V and J are TRBV7-2 and TRBJ2-2, with D tentatively TRBD1 (5 bases). Germline values: CDR1 SGHTA, CDR2 FQGNSA. V was pared by 5 bases and J by 4 bases, with 11 bases between. The CDR3 length is 14 residues. The CDR3 region has the DNA TGTGCCAGCAGCCCGGCAGGGCCCACCGGGGAGCTGTTTTTT. Its protein is CASSPAGPTGELFF.

This chain joins TRBV30 and TRBJ1-5; 11 bases agree with TRBD1. The ends lost 4 bases at V and 5 bases at J; junction bases unmatched: 13. Germline CDR1 and CDR2: GTSNPN and SVGIG (reference sequence). The length of the CDR3 is 17 residues. CDR3 residues: CAWIWDRGGDRDQPQHF. The CDR3 coding sequence is TGTGCCTGGATTTGGGACAGGGGGGGGGACAGGGATCAGCCCCAGCATTTT.

On this clone: Distinct nucleotide sequences in the sample also encode this CDR3. The rearrangement uses TRBV4-2 and TRBJ2-7; possibly TRBD2 for D (5 bases). The ends were cut back, 0 bases at V and 0 bases at J, with 12 bases in the middle. The germline V gene encodes CDR1 LGHNA and CDR2 YNFKEQ. This CDR3 comprises 16 residues. The CDR3 bases are TGTGCCAGCAGCCAAGAGGTTTCGGGAAGCTCCTACGAGCAGTACTTC. Encoded protein: CASSQEVSGSSYEQYF.

This chain connects TRBV7-8 to TRBJ2-7; 7 bases match TRBD2. Germline V gene data show CDR1 as SGHVS and CDR2 as FQNEAQ. V shed 0 bases and J 3 bases; nucleotides not matched to a gene: 2. This CDR3 has 14 amino acids. The CDR3 here is CASSLAGGLYEQYF. The CDR3 DNA sequence: TGTGCCAGCAGCTTAGCGGGAGGGCTCTACGAGCAGTACTTC.

The rearrangement joins TRBV19 to TRBJ1-5; a possible D gene is TRBD1 (5 bases). Trimming took off 4 bases at V and 0 bases at J, with 13 bases between the two ends. This CDR3 has 16 residues. Germline V gene data show CDR1 as LNHDA and CDR2 as SQIVND (reference sequence). The CDR3 loop is CASSNNDRSSNQPQHF. The CDR3 nucleotides are TGTGCCAGTAGTAACAACGACAGAAGTAGCAATCAGCCCCAGCATTTT.

This chain links TRBV13 with TRBJ2-1, with 9 nucleotides matching TRBD2. The CDR3 length is 15 residues. CDR1 and CDR2 (germline): PRHDT, FYEKMQ (reference sequence). With V trimmed by 5 bases and J by 1 base, 3 bases remained unmatched. CDR3 nucleotide sequence: TGTGCCAGCAGCCGCGGGGGGGGTTCCTACAATGAGCAGTTCTTC. Protein sequence: CASSRGGGSYNEQFF.

This clone was seen once. This chain joins TRBV6-1 and TRBJ2-7; 10 bases map to TRBD2. The CDR3 length is 13 residues. CDR1 is MNHNS, CDR2 SASEGT, per germline. V lost 6 bases and J lost 4; bases outside the gene matches: 3. The CDR3 sequence is CASRSSGSYEQYF. The DNA for the CDR3 is TGTGCCAGCAGGTCTAGCGGGAGTTACGAGCAGTACTTC.

The V call is TRBV25-1, the J call TRBJ2-7; TRBD1 matches at 8 bases. Germline lookup yields CDR1 MGHDK and CDR2 SYGVNS. V shed 5 bases and J 2 bases; nucleotides not matched to a gene: 5. The CDR3 extends over 14 amino acids. CDR3 nucleotide sequence: TGTGCCAGCAGTCCACGGACAGGGACCTACGAGCAGTACTTC. Residues: CASSPRTGTYEQYF.

The chain combines TRBV7-9 with TRBJ1-4, with 7 nucleotides matching TRBD1. Germline CDR1 SEHNR, CDR2 FQNEAQ (reference sequence). The CDR3 loop spans 14 amino acids. V gave up 7 bases and J gave up 4 bases; unmatched junction bases: 6. CDR3 nucleotides: TGTGCCAGCATGACGGGACAGAGTAATGAAAAACTGTTTTTT. It yields the protein CASMTGQSNEKLFF.

This chain uses TRBV7-2 with TRBJ2-1; TRBD2 matches 8 bases. The CDR3 runs to 17 residues. The germline gives CDR1 SGHTA, CDR2 FQGNSA. Trimming cost V 1 base and J 8 bases; bases outside gene matches: 13. CDR3 in amino acids: CASSLEVAGGSGDEQFF. CDR3 DNA sequence: TGTGCCAGCAGCTTAGAGGTCGCGGGGGGATCTGGTGATGAGCAGTTCTTC.

The V call is TRBV9, the J call TRBJ2-7; D possibly corresponds to TRBD2 (5 bases). The CDR3 loop spans 14 amino acids. V lost 0 bases to trimming and J lost 3 bases, with 10 bases between them. Germline V gene data show CDR1 as SGDLS and CDR2 as YYNGEE. The DNA for the CDR3 is TGTGCCAGCAGCGTAGGCCCAGACTACTACGAGCAGTACTTC. As protein: CASSVGPDYYEQYF.